This is a list of T cell receptor beta chains from one sample in a study of glioma-infiltrating T cells after dendritic cell vaccination. Some clones are missing from TCRdb's copy, which holds only in-frame ones; the method was immunoSEQ multiplex PCR. This table has 85,000 to 110,000 clones, 75% to 85% appearing once. Sequences were derived from blood, sampled before dendritic cell vaccination. The source is a human donor with glioblastoma. Both conserved end residues are part of each CDR3. A D gene is named only where the DNA matches it firmly.

len	v_gene	j_gene	d_gene	CDR3aa
17	TRBV7-9	TRBJ2-3	TRBD2	CASSLEGNLVGRDTQYF
14	TRBV5-6	TRBJ2-7	-	CASSKGGDSYEQYF
15	TRBV5-6	TRBJ1-5	-	CASSLHGQRAGPQHF
13	TRBV5-4	TRBJ2-7	TRBD1	CASSNSGGYEQYF
13	TRBV6-1	TRBJ1-3	-	CASSETSGNTIYF
12	TRBV7-2	TRBJ1-1	-	CASSHPNTEAFF
16	TRBV9	TRBJ1-5	TRBD1	CASSEGAGQGRQPQHF
14	TRBV19	TRBJ1-6	-	CASSTTRRGAPLHF
16	TRBV4-1	TRBJ2-1	TRBD2	CASRVTGTSAYNEQFF
13	TRBV18	TRBJ2-2	-	CASSPLSTGELFF
14	TRBV10-3	TRBJ2-7	TRBD1	CAISQTGSSYEQYF
15	TRBV19	TRBJ1-2	TRBD1	CASSLTGGQPYGYTF
12	TRBV19	TRBJ1-1	-	CASSLQNTEAFF
18	TRBV18	TRBJ1-4	TRBD1	CASSPRQGADRGGEKLFF
12	TRBV29-1	TRBJ1-6	-	CSARTENSPLHF
13	TRBV19	TRBJ1-2	TRBD1	CASSIWTGVGYTF
15	TRBV9	TRBJ1-1	TRBD1	CASSGDRGLDTEAFF
15	TRBV5-4	TRBJ2-1	-	CASSVRTGFGNEQFF
13	TRBV6-5	TRBJ2-7	TRBD1	CASSLVTGYEQYF
16	TRBV19	TRBJ2-5	-	CASSMGGGAGEETQYF
16	TRBV21-1	TRBJ2-2	-	CASSKKRGAGGGELFF
13	TRBV30	TRBJ2-3	-	CAWSQGRADTQYF
14	TRBV7-8	TRBJ2-7	-	CASSETGSSYEQYF
15	TRBV7-2	TRBJ1-4	-	CASSLDTATNEKLFF
15	TRBV6-1	TRBJ1-6	-	CASSDDSFYNSPLHF
13	TRBV5-4	TRBJ1-6	-	CASSLGRASPLHF
16	TRBV7-2	TRBJ2-2	-	CASSLEARENTGELFF
15	TRBV7-2	TRBJ2-5	TRBD2	CASSLEPGEGETQYF
15	TRBV10-1	TRBJ2-7	TRBD1	CASSVTGTGSYEQYF
18	TRBV30	TRBJ2-1	TRBD2	CAWSVVRTSGGSYNEQFF
17	TRBV19	TRBJ2-6	TRBD1	CASTSPGQLAGANVLTF
17	TRBV25-1	TRBJ1-2	TRBD1	CASSESDRGRGNYGYTF
14	TRBV15	TRBJ1-2	-	CATRRTGLNYGYTF
17	TRBV5-4	TRBJ1-5	TRBD1	CASSMKGGQGAGQPQHF
19	TRBV4-1	TRBJ1-5	TRBD1	CASSQDGTGGFNSNQPQHF
14	TRBV6-1	TRBJ2-5	TRBD2	CASRGAGGQETQYF
13	TRBV6-6	TRBJ2-7	TRBD1	CASTTGGIGEQYF
14	TRBV15	TRBJ2-2	-	CATSRAGSTGELFF
11	TRBV6-6	TRBJ1-5	-	CASSHEGPQHF
14	TRBV2	TRBJ2-2	-	CASNMGARTGELFF
15	TRBV6-5	TRBJ2-5	TRBD1	CASKNDRVGLETQYF
14	TRBV4-1	TRBJ2-1	TRBD2	CASSQDGGGDEQFF
14	TRBV5-8	TRBJ1-5	-	CASSLGSYRQPQHF
14	TRBV19	TRBJ1-2	-	CASSIFSGNYGYTF
13	TRBV12-5	TRBJ2-1	-	CASGLSTYNEQFF
14	TRBV27	TRBJ2-6	-	CASRGAYGANVLTF
14	TRBV7-3	TRBJ2-5	TRBD1	CASSLKQGQETQYF
12	TRBV7-2	TRBJ1-2	-	CASSLAQGGYTF
16	TRBV18	TRBJ2-5	-	CASSPPGPQSLETQYF
15	TRBV6-5	TRBJ1-2	-	CANSPVDGNNYGYTF
13	TRBV4-2	TRBJ1-2	TRBD1	CASSLGQGDGYTF